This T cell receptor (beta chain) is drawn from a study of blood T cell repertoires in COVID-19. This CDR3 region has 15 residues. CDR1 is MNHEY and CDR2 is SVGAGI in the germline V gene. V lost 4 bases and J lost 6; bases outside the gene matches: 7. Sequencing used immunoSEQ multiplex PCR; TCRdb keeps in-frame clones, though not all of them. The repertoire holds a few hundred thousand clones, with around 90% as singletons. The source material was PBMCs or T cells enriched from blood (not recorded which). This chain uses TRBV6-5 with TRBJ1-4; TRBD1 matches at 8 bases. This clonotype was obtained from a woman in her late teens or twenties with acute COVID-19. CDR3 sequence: CASSLGQGGDEKLFF. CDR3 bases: TGTGCCAGCAGTTTAGGACAGGGAGGAGATGAAAAACTGTTTTTT.